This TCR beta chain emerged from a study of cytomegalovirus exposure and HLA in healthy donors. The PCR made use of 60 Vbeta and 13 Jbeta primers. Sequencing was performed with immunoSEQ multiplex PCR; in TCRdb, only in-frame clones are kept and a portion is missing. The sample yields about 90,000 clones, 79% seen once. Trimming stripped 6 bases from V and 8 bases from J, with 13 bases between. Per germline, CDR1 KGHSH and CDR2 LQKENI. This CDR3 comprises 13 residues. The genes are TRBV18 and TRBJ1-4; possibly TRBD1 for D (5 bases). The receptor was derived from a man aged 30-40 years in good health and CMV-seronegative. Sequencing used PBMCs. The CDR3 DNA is TGTGCCAGCTCTGGGACGGGGGGAGAAAAACTGTTTTTT. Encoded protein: CASSGTGGEKLFF.